This T cell receptor (beta chain) was documented in a study of CXCR3-negative and CXCR3-positive naive CD8 T cells. The study, taken as a whole, reports: The study inferred TCR strength from TRB CDR3 properties and found comparable surface CD5 between naive subsets. TRBV-TRBJ usage was similar across naive CXCR3 subsets but distinct in memory cells. Higher TRB CDR3 hydrophobicity marked CXCR3-positive naive cells relative to CXCR3-negative naive cells.

Points on this clonotype: What it recognizes is unknown.

Germline V gene lookup returns CDR1 MGHDK and CDR2 SYGVNS. The CDR3 has 18 residues. Cells that were CD45RO-CCR7+CD27+CD95- constituted naive CD8+ T cells. The authors made the TRB cDNA libraries by 5' RACE using UMI labels. No DNA is given; TCRdb re-called the 5' RACE reads and lists each CDR3 protein once. The sample totals over 150,000 distinct CDR3 sequences. This clonotype originated in a human donor in good health. Some clones in this sample may be carry-over from other donors' samples. The chain employs TRBV25-1 and TRBJ2-5; TCRdb indicates TRBD1, and absent DNA this call remains unverified. Sequencing input: naive CXCR3+ CD8+ T cells from blood. Subset here: CD45RO-CCR7+CD27+CD95- naive CD8+ T cells expressing CXCR3 (TNR3+). This CDR3 is CASSALQERDRGQETQYF.